The 20 T cell receptor beta chains presented below share a single source sample, sequenced in a study of cytomegalovirus exposure and HLA in healthy donors. The study ran its PCR with 60 Vbeta and 13 Jbeta primers. Sequenced by immunoSEQ multiplex PCR; TCRdb stores in-frame clones only, minus some. The sample carries 65,000 to 85,000 clones, roughly 90% recorded once. The sample comprised PBMCs. These receptor sequences come from a woman aged 25-40 years in good health and CMV-seronegative.

The V and J genes are TRBV2 and TRBJ2-3; D possibly corresponds to TRBD2 (6 bases). The CDR3 has 15 residues. V was clipped by 7 bases and J by 0 bases, with 14 bases between them. Germline-derived CDR1 and CDR2 are SNHLY and FYNNEI. For the CDR3, the DNA is TGTGCCAGCACCCAACTAGCACCTAGCACAGATACGCAGTATTTT. Protein product: CASTQLAPSTDTQYF.

This clone came up once. The chain couples TRBV28 to TRBJ2-1, with TRBD1 identical over 7 bases. With 4 bases clipped from V and 0 bases from J, the junction kept 6 bases outside the gene matches. CDR1 and CDR2 (germline): MDHEN, SYDVKM. CDR3 length: 16 amino acids. CDR3 coding DNA: TGTGCCAGCAGTTCCGGACAGGTTAGCTCCTACAATGAGCAGTTCTTC. Protein: CASSSGQVSSYNEQFF.

This rearrangement joins TRBV14 to TRBJ1-4; unclear D gene. Germline V gives CDR1 SGHDN, CDR2 FVKESK. CDR3 length: 16 residues. Trimming pared 4 bases from V and 3 bases from J, leaving 15 bases between. The CDR3 nucleotides read TGTGCCAGCAGCCGCGCAAACTCAAGAGCTAATGAAAAACTGTTTTTT. It specifies CASSRANSRANEKLFF. The full variable domain, rest sourced from reference TRBV14 and TRBJ1-4, is EAGVTQFPSHSVIEKGQTVTLRCDPISGHDNLYWYRRVMGKEIKFLLHFVKESKQDESGMPNNRFLAERTGGTYSTLKVQPAELEDSGVYFCASSRANSRANEKLFFGSGTQLSVL.

CDR3 sequence reads: CASSFSPIGTNKYEQYF. DNA of the CDR3: TGTGCCAGCAGTTTTTCCCCTATCGGGACTAATAAATACGAGCAGTACTTC. This chain links TRBV28 with TRBJ2-7; 7 bases line up with TRBD2. The CDR3 loop spans 17 amino acids. After removal of 3 bases from V and 4 bases from J, the junction contained 15 bases not matched to a gene. Germline CDR1 MDHEN, CDR2 SYDVKM. Full variable domain (outside the CDR3, taken from reference TRBV28 and TRBJ2-7): DVKVTQSSRYLVKRTGEKVFLECVQDMDHENMFWYRQDPGLGLRLIYFSYDVKMKEKGDIPEGYSVSREKKERFSLILESASTNQTSMYLCASSFSPIGTNKYEQYFGPGTRLTVT.

V is TRBV19 and J is TRBJ2-6, with 9 bases that match TRBD2. CDR1 and CDR2 (germline): LNHDA, SQIVND (reference sequence). V was pared by 7 bases and J by 0 bases, with 16 bases of the junction left unmatched. The CDR3 spans 20 residues. The CDR3 loop reads CASNGPASGKGGSGANVLTF. For the CDR3, the DNA is TGTGCCAGTAATGGGCCAGCTAGCGGGAAGGGGGGCTCTGGGGCCAACGTCCTGACTTTC.

The rearrangement joins TRBV4-1 to TRBJ2-7; 12 positions match TRBD2. V lost 6 bases to trimming and J lost 3 bases; unmatched junction nucleotides: 3. The CDR3 length is 14 residues. The germline V gene has CDR1 MGHRA and CDR2 YSYEKL. In DNA form, the CDR3 reads TGCGCCAGCAGTAGGACTAGCGGGGACTACGAGCAGTACTTC. Its translation: CASSRTSGDYEQYF.

The V and J genes are TRBV6-6 and TRBJ1-1, with 8 bases aligning to TRBD1. This CDR3 has 15 residues. The ends lost 2 bases at V and 7 bases at J; junction bases unmatched: 9. Germline V lookup: CDR1 MNHNY, CDR2 SVGAGI (reference sequence). CDR3 region: CASSYVSQGAGEAFF. DNA for the CDR3: TGTGCCAGCAGTTACGTGAGCCAGGGGGCTGGTGAAGCTTTCTTT.

V usage is TRBV7-9 and J usage is TRBJ2-7; a weak D match, TRBD2 (5 bases). Looked up from germline, CDR1 is SEHNR and CDR2 is FQNEAQ (reference sequence). The CDR3 totals 11 residues. Trimming shortened V by 7 bases and J by 7 bases, and 11 bases separated the two germline ends. The CDR3 coding sequence is TGTGCCAGCACCGACTATGAGGAGCAGTACTTC. The encoded protein is CASTDYEEQYF.

This clone is a singleton in its sample. V gene TRBV28 combines with J gene TRBJ1-2; D is ambiguous. The CDR3 covers 13 residues. V was trimmed by 5 bases and J by 3 bases, leaving 10 bases between them. From germline, CDR1 is MDHEN and CDR2 SYDVKM. In DNA form, the CDR3 reads TGTGCCAGCAGTCCCGGGCGGGACTATGGCTACACCTTC. Protein product: CASSPGRDYGYTF.

The chain links TRBV6-6 to TRBJ2-5; D perhaps matches TRBD2 (5 bases). Trimming pared 4 bases from V and 5 bases from J, leaving 11 bases between. There are 13 residues in the CDR3. In germline, CDR1 is MNHNY, CDR2 SVGAGI (reference sequence). The CDR3 region has the DNA TGTGCCAGCAGTTCTGCGGAGGCGGAGACCCAGTACTTC. It specifies CASSSAEAETQYF.

The chain links TRBV15 to TRBJ1-2; TRBD1 matches 8 bases. The germline CDR1 and CDR2 sequences are LNHNV and YYDKDF (reference sequence). The trim removed 1 base at V and 7 bases at J, leaving 8 bases unmatched. The CDR3 is 15 amino acids. The CDR3 loop is CATSRVAGGMSGYTF. In nucleotides, the CDR3 is TGTGCCACCAGCAGAGTGGCAGGGGGCATGTCTGGCTACACCTTC.

This clone was recorded a few times. The J gene is TRBJ2-6, the V gene TRBV6-5; D is possibly TRBD1 (7 bases). Germline-derived CDR1 and CDR2 are MNHEY and SVGAGI. The CDR3 is 16 amino acids. Trimming cost V 4 bases and J 2 bases, with 12 bases left between them. CDR3 nucleotides: TGTGCCAGCAGTTTTGGGGGGACAGCTGGGGCCAACGTCCTGACTTTC. Protein sequence: CASSFGGTAGANVLTF.

This chain links TRBV19 with TRBJ1-5; 9 bases fit TRBD1. CDR1 is LNHDA and CDR2 is SQIVND in the germline V gene (reference sequence). Germline trimming cut 2 bases from V and 7 bases from J; bases unmatched to any gene: 6. This CDR3 is built from 15 residues. The CDR3 coding sequence is TGTGCCAGTAGTATATCCGGGACAGGGTACCAGCCCCAGCATTTT. Its protein product is CASSISGTGYQPQHF.

This clone was recorded only once. The chain is built from TRBV7-9 and TRBJ1-5; 7 bases map to TRBD1. The germline V gene has CDR1 SEHNR and CDR2 FQNEAQ (reference sequence). The CDR3 totals 16 residues. J lost 2 bases, V lost 5 bases, and 9 bases had no gene match. CDR3 bases: TGTGCCAGCAGCGACCAGGGGGACGTAGGCAATCAGCCCCAGCATTTT. Translation gives CASSDQGDVGNQPQHF.

The chain carries TRBV7-9 and TRBJ2-3; D perhaps matches TRBD2 (6 bases). The ends were cut back, 0 bases at V and 7 bases at J, with 20 bases in the middle. The CDR3 spans 17 residues. Germline values: CDR1 SEHNR, CDR2 FQNEAQ (reference sequence). The CDR3 region is CASSLAGRGLPSNTQYF. The DNA of the CDR3 is TGTGCCAGCAGCTTAGCGGGCCGGGGACTCCCATCGAATACGCAGTATTTT.

The chain has TRBV7-9 and TRBJ2-4; D is undetermined. Germline V lookup: CDR1 SEHNR, CDR2 FQNEAQ (reference sequence). The ends were cut back, 1 base at V and 0 bases at J, with 10 bases in the middle. The CDR3 is 16 residues long. CDR3 in amino acids: CASSLGQREAKNIQYF. The CDR3 bases are TGTGCCAGCAGCTTAGGGCAGCGTGAAGCCAAAAACATTCAGTACTTC.

There are a few counts of this clone. The V and J genes are TRBV15 and TRBJ2-5; 10 positions match TRBD2. Germline CDR1 LNHNV, CDR2 YYDKDF (reference sequence). V dropped 3 bases and J dropped 11; count of bases not matched to a gene: 12. The CDR3 has 15 residues. CDR3 bases: TGTGCCACCAGCAGCGCTCCCGGGAGCGGGAGGGGGCAGTACTTC. This encodes CATSSAPGSGRGQYF.

The chain carries TRBV12-1 and TRBJ2-1; TRBD2 is the table's D call, not checked against the DNA. TRBV12-1 corresponds to a pseudogene. The CDR3 length is 15 residues. The CDR3 sequence is CASSPGTSGSNEQFF. Written as DNA, the CDR3 is TGTGCCAGCAGCCCGGGGACTAGCGGGAGCAATGAGCAGTTCTTC.

The V and J genes are TRBV29-1 and TRBJ1-1; 9 bases align to TRBD1. Germline trimming cut 4 bases from V and 0 bases from J; bases unmatched to any gene: 12. The V gene's germline CDR1 is SQVTM and CDR2 ANQGSEA. The CDR3 consists of 17 residues. The CDR3 protein is CSVAPPRTGALNTEAFF. The CDR3 DNA sequence: TGCAGCGTTGCACCCCCTAGGACAGGGGCACTGAACACTGAAGCTTTCTTT.

This chain joins TRBV5-8 and TRBJ2-1; 13 bases fit TRBD2. The CDR3 contains 16 residues. Germline lookup yields CDR1 SGHTS and CDR2 YDEGEE. V lost 1 base, J lost 8 bases, and 6 bases stayed unmatched. The CDR3 loop reads CASSLRQGLAGHEQFF. The CDR3 DNA is TGTGCCAGCAGCTTGCGACAGGGACTAGCGGGACATGAGCAGTTCTTC.